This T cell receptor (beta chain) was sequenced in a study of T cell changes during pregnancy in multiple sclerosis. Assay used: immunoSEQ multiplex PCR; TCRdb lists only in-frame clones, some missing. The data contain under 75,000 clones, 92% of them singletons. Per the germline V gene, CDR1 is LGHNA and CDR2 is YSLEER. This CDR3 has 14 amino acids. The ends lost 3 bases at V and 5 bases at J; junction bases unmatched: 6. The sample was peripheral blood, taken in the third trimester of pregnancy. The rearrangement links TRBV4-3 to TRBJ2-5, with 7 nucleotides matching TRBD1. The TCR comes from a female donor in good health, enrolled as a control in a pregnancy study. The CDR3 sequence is CASSHGPRGETQYF. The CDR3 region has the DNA TGCGCCAGCAGCCATGGCCCCAGGGGGGAGACCCAGTACTTC.